This record looks at one T cell receptor beta chain sequence and its context. One junction end disagrees with the germline gene, perhaps due to a read error. The authors ran a second PCR of 7 to 11 cycles using a sample-barcoded 5' primer and a J-beta primer mix. From the 5' RACE reads, TCRdb called clonotypes with MiXCR, one entry per CDR3 protein. The table has approximately 580,000 distinct CDR3 sequences, around 24% seen once. The sample comes from a study of blood T cells in healthy people across ages. CDR1 SGHDT and CDR2 YYEEEE come from the germline V gene. This CDR3 is 12 amino acids long. The same data also contributed to another study, on T cells of mothers and their children. This second report adds: According to the study, all extracted RNA entered cDNA synthesis at 1.5 ug per 15 ul. Unrelated mother-child pairs always had slightly, but never significantly, lower normalized overlap than related pairs.

Specimen: blood. The TCR sequence derives from a boy aged 5 to 17 in good health. The V and J genes are TRBV5-6 and TRBJ1-1; unclear D gene. The CDR3 coding sequence is TGTGCCAACAGCTTGGATCCGGCTGAAGCTTTCTTT. Protein product: CANSLDPAEAFF. Combining the CDR3 with reference TRBV5-6 and TRBJ1-1 gives the whole variable domain DAGVTQSPTHLIKTRGQQVTLRCSPKSGHDTVSWYQQALGQGPQFIFQYYEEEERQRGNFPDRFSGHQFPNYSSELNVNALLLGDSALYLCANSLDPAEAFFGQGTRLTVV.